The subject of this entry is one TCR beta chain. This entry is derived from a study of technical replicates of blood from a handful of donors. In germline, CDR1 is LNHDA, CDR2 SQIVND (reference sequence). The CDR3 has 13 residues. V gave up 4 bases and J gave up 3 bases, with 10 bases separating them. Assay: immunoSEQ multiplex PCR; the TCRdb copy retains only in-frame clones and omits some. The sample consists of 68,000 or so clones, 90% to 95% of them appearing once. Sample: PBMCs. This chain connects TRBV19 to TRBJ2-7; D may be TRBD2 (6 bases). This receptor was identified in a human donor in good health. Some clones in this sample may be carry-over from other donors' samples. The CDR3 DNA reads as TGTGCCAGTAGTACGGGACTCCACTACGAGCAGTACTTC. Protein sequence: CASSTGLHYEQYF.